This TCR beta chain emerged from a study of technical replicates of blood from a few donors. Assay: immunoSEQ multiplex PCR; the TCRdb copy retains only in-frame clones and omits some. The sample comprises just over 70,000 clones, around 96% of which are singletons, and about 0.35% rests with the top ten. CDR3 length: 13 residues. Trimming cost V 0 bases and J 7 bases, with 6 bases left between them. Germline V lookup: CDR1 LNHDA, CDR2 SQIVND (reference sequence). The sequence was obtained from a human donor in good health. The J gene is TRBJ2-2, the V gene TRBV19; D not certain. Material: T cells isolated from PBMCs. CDR3 amino acids: CASSIEQVGELFF. In DNA, the CDR3 is TGTGCCAGTAGTATAGAGCAGGTCGGGGAGCTGTTTTTT.